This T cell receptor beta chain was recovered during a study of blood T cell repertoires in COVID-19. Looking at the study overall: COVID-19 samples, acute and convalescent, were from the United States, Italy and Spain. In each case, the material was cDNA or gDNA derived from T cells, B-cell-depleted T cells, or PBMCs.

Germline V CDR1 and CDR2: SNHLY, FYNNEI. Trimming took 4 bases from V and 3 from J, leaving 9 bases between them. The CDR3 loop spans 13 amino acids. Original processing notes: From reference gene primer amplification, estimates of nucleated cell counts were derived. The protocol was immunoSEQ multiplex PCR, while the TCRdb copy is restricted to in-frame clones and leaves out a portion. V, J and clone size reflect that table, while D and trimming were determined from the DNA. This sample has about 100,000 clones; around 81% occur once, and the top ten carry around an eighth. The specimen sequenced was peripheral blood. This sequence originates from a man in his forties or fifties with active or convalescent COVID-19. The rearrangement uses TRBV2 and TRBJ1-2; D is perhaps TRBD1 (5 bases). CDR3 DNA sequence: TGTGCCAGCAGTGCAGGGTACTACTATGGCTACACCTTC. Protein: CASSAGYYYGYTF.